The 20 T cell receptor beta chains below all came from one sample that was sequenced in a study of blood T cell repertoires in COVID-19. TCRdb keeps only in-frame clones here, not all; method: immunoSEQ multiplex PCR. Of 60,000 to 70,000 clones in the sample, about four fifths were seen once. Specimen: peripheral blood. The source of these receptors is a woman aged 55-70 years with acute or convalescent COVID-19.

The V call is TRBV9, the J call TRBJ2-2; 7 bases map to TRBD2. In germline, CDR1 is SGDLS, CDR2 YYNGEE. V trimming: 0 bases; J trimming: 0 bases; junction bases outside the gene matches: 2. This CDR3 is built from 16 residues. CDR3 protein: CASSVGGGANTGELFF. The CDR3 DNA is TGTGCCAGCAGCGTAGGTGGGGGGGCGAACACCGGGGAGCTGTTTTTT. Full variable domain (rest looked up from reference TRBV9 and TRBJ2-2): DSGVTQTPKHLITATGQRVTLRCSPRSGDLSVYWYQQSLDQGLQFLIQYYNGEERAKGNILERFSAQQFPDLHSELNLSSLELGDSALYFCASSVGGGANTGELFFGEGSRLTVL.

The gene calls are TRBV30 and TRBJ1-1; 8 bases are shared with TRBD1. This CDR3 has 11 amino acids. V was clipped by 6 bases and J by 9 bases; unmatched bases: 6. Per germline, CDR1 GTSNPN and CDR2 SVGIG (reference sequence). CDR3 residues: CACERTGQAFF. CDR3 nucleotide sequence: TGTGCCTGTGAGAGGACAGGGCAAGCTTTCTTT.

This clone was found many times. Within the sample, other DNA sequences also encode this same CDR3. The rearrangement joins TRBV11-2 to TRBJ1-4; D gene ambiguous. The V gene's germline CDR1 is SGHAT and CDR2 FQNNGV. Between the trimmed V and J ends, which lost 3 bases and 0 bases, there was a span of 5 bases. CDR3 length: 14 residues. CDR3 sequence reads: CASSFGATNEKLFF. The CDR3 DNA is TGTGCCAGCAGCTTCGGAGCAACTAATGAAAAACTGTTTTTT.

This clone has a single count. V is TRBV6-6 and J is TRBJ2-3; TRBD2 agrees at 8 bases. Germline values: CDR1 MNHNY, CDR2 SVGAGI (reference sequence). The CDR3 loop spans 15 amino acids. V was clipped by 7 bases and J by 1 base; unmatched bases: 7. CDR3 sequence: CASIYSGARTDTQYF. CDR3 nucleotides: TGTGCCAGCATCTATAGCGGGGCGCGCACAGATACGCAGTATTTT.

The V call is TRBV10-3, the J call TRBJ1-4; 7 bases are a match to TRBD1. CDR1 is ENHRY, CDR2 SYGVKD, per germline. Unmatched junction bases numbered 3, after V lost 0 bases and J lost 5 bases. The CDR3 has 15 amino acids. CDR3 sequence (DNA): TGTGCCATCAGTGAGTCGCAACAGGGGAATGAAAAACTGTTTTTT. Translated, it gives CAISESQQGNEKLFF.

This chain uses TRBV6-5 with TRBJ1-2; 7 nucleotides match TRBD1. Per germline, CDR1 MNHEY and CDR2 SVGAGI. Losses at the gene ends were 6 bases for V and 3 bases for J; bases not matched to a gene: 10. The CDR3 is 15 amino acids. The CDR3 sequence is CASRTGTLSHYGYTF. CDR3 nucleotide sequence: TGTGCCAGCAGGACAGGGACTCTCTCTCACTATGGCTACACCTTC.

The rearrangement uses TRBV3-1 (or the pseudogene TRBV3-2) and TRBJ2-1, with D perhaps matching TRBD2 (7 bases). Germline lookup yields CDR1 LGHDT and CDR2 YNNKEL (reference sequence). V was shortened by 2 bases and J by 7 bases, with 18 bases between the two germline ends. The CDR3 contains 16 residues. The CDR3 spells CASSQREGGPLNEQFF. DNA of the CDR3: TGTGCCAGCAGCCAAAGAGAGGGGGGGCCTTTGAATGAGCAGTTCTTC.

The J gene is TRBJ1-1, the V gene TRBV18; D may be TRBD1 (5 bases). V was clipped by 3 bases and J by 1 base, with 18 bases between them. CDR1 and CDR2 (germline): KGHSH, LQKENI. The CDR3 loop spans 17 amino acids. The DNA for the CDR3 is TGTGCCAGCTCACCGAGATCGGCGACAGTCAAGAACACTGAAGCTTTCTTT. Its translation is CASSPRSATVKNTEAFF.

The count of this clone is one. The chain links TRBV4-1 to TRBJ1-4, with 8 nucleotides matching TRBD1. The CDR3 is 14 amino acids. J gave up 8 bases and V 4 bases, and 6 bases lay outside the gene matches. Germline values: CDR1 MGHRA, CDR2 YSYEKL. The CDR3 DNA sequence: TGCGCCAGCAGCCCTGGACAGGGTACAGAAAAACTGTTTTTT. It specifies CASSPGQGTEKLFF.

The V call is TRBV7-2, the J call TRBJ1-1; a weak D match, TRBD1 (6 bases). This CDR3 is 15 amino acids long. The germline V gene has CDR1 SGHTA and CDR2 FQGNSA. Trimming stripped 3 bases from V and 0 bases from J, with 11 bases between. In nucleotides, the CDR3 is TGTGCCAGCAGCTTCCAGGGGATTATGAACACTGAAGCTTTCTTT. Its protein is CASSFQGIMNTEAFF.

V usage is TRBV5-5 and J usage is TRBJ1-1; TRBD1 might be the D (5 bases). Germline V lookup: CDR1 SGHKS, CDR2 YYEKEE (reference sequence). The CDR3 runs 14 residues. V was trimmed by 0 bases and J by 8 bases, leaving 14 bases between them. The CDR3 DNA reads TGTGCCAGCAGCTTGGGTGGAAGGGGCTTCGAAGCTTTCTTT. Translated: CASSLGGRGFEAFF.

This clone occurred once. The chain uses TRBV5-1 and TRBJ1-1; 9 bases are a match to TRBD1. This CDR3 has 16 amino acids. CDR1 is SGHRS, CDR2 YFSETQ, per germline. The V segment lost 4 bases and the J segment 5 bases; nucleotides outside the gene matches: 12. The CDR3 spells CASSEGQGAPVTEAFF. CDR3 nucleotides: TGCGCCAGCAGCGAGGGACAGGGTGCCCCGGTTACTGAAGCTTTCTTT.

Only a few counts were recorded for this clone. V and J are TRBV24-1 and TRBJ2-3, with TRBD2 identical over 8 bases. Per germline, CDR1 KGHDR and CDR2 SFDVKD. The length of the CDR3 is 17 residues. The ends lost 6 bases at V and 2 bases at J; junction bases unmatched: 12. CDR3 in amino acids: CATSTGPGTSITDTQYF. CDR3 DNA: TGTGCCACCAGTACCGGCCCGGGGACTAGTATCACAGATACGCAGTATTTT.

This clone occurred once. This chain uses TRBV5-1 with TRBJ2-1, with 8 bases fitting TRBD2. Germline assignment: CDR1 SGHRS and CDR2 YFSETQ. With V trimmed by 3 bases and J by 7 bases, 0 bases remained unmatched. This CDR3 contains 12 residues. CDR3 DNA: TGCGCCAGCAGCTCGGGGGGGAATGAGCAGTTCTTC. Its translation is CASSSGGNEQFF.

CDR3 coding DNA: TGTGCCAGCAGCTTAGACGGTGAAAAACTGTTTTTT. It yields the protein CASSLDGEKLFF. The chain recombines TRBV7-9 with TRBJ1-4, with no clear D. Germline loops: CDR1 SEHNR, CDR2 FQNEAQ (reference sequence). Trimming removed 1 base at V and 7 bases at J, with 4 bases between. This CDR3 has 12 residues.

Only a few counts were recorded for this clone. The genes are TRBV11-2 and TRBJ1-3; 10 bases align to TRBD1. CDR3 length: 15 amino acids. V was clipped by 5 bases and J by 3 bases; unmatched bases: 4. The germline CDR1 and CDR2 sequences are SGHAT and FQNNGV. CDR3 sequence reads: CASSADRGIGNTIYF. DNA of the CDR3: TGTGCCAGCAGCGCGGACAGGGGGATTGGAAACACCATATATTTT.

This rearrangement joins TRBV2 to TRBJ1-5; TRBD1 agrees at 8 bases. Unmatched junction bases numbered 3, after V lost 4 bases and J lost 4 bases. Germline V gene sequence: CDR1 SNHLY, CDR2 FYNNEI. This CDR3 has 14 residues. CDR3 bases: TGTGCCAGCAGTGGCGGACAGGGAAATCAGCCCCAGCATTTT. It translates to CASSGGQGNQPQHF.

V is TRBV6-5 and J is TRBJ2-3; the match to TRBD1 covers 7 bases. The CDR3 runs to 13 residues. Germline CDR1 and CDR2: MNHEY and SVGAGI. J gave up 2 bases and V 11 bases, and 7 bases lay outside the gene matches. In DNA, the CDR3 is TGTGCCGCCCGGGACAGCAACACAGATACGCAGTATTTT. Translating it yields CAARDSNTDTQYF.

This chain uses TRBV12-3 or TRBV12-4 with TRBJ2-7; 7 positions agree with TRBD1. Trimming took 7 bases from V and 6 from J; bases not matched to a gene: 9. This CDR3 has 13 residues. The CDR3 loop is CASTAGTVVEQYF. In DNA form, the CDR3 reads TGTGCCAGCACTGCCGGGACAGTCGTCGAGCAGTACTTC.

CDR3 bases: TGCGCCAGCAGCCGACCGGCGGGTAGCGGCAATGAGCAGTTCTTC. Protein sequence: CASSRPAGSGNEQFF. The chain employs TRBV4-1 and TRBJ2-1; a possible D gene is TRBD2 (6 bases). This CDR3 comprises 15 residues. Trimming shortened V by 4 bases and J by 6 bases, and 16 bases separated the two germline ends. Germline V gene lookup returns CDR1 MGHRA and CDR2 YSYEKL.